This T cell receptor (beta chain) was observed in a study of shared clonotypes between healthy human individuals. Study-level results: Among the subsets, naive ones generally showed larger estimated richness than memory ones.

Positively selected for CCR7, the CD45RO-negative cells used as naive CD8 cells excluded terminally differentiated effector memory CD45RA+ cells. The CDR3 loop spans 14 amino acids. The V end lost 1 base, the J end lost 1 base, and 4 bases lay between the germline ends. CDR1 is MDHEN and CDR2 is SYDVKM in the germline V gene. Regarding this clone: What it binds is not known.

Measured with immunoSEQ multiplex PCR; TCRdb has only the in-frame clones, and not every one. Among 560,000 or so clones, 96% were seen once, and the ten largest hold about 0.12%. The clonotype was recovered from a woman in her thirties in good health. The gene calls are TRBV28 and TRBJ2-2, with D uncertain. Sequencing used naive CD8+ T cells sorted from blood. The CDR3 coding sequence is TGTGCCAGCAGTTTATATGGGAACACCGGGGAGCTGTTTTTT. It encodes CASSLYGNTGELFF.